What follows are 9 T cell receptor beta chains derived from one specimen sequenced in a study of molecular identifiers for immune sequencing clone quantification. TCRdb reanalysed the PCR reads using MiXCR and keeps one entry per CDR3 protein. The sample yields about 640,000 distinct CDR3 sequences, about 20% seen once. The specimen sequenced was naive CD8+ T cells from blood, with Jurkat cell RNA spiked in. Subset of the sample: FACS-sorted CD8+CD4-CCR7+CD45RA+ naive T cells. Receptors were obtained from a human donor in good health. Some libraries in this study had Jurkat cell RNA spiked in.

Worth noting for this clonotype: This may stem from a read error, because a much larger clone lies one nucleotide away. The DNA is left out, because the CDR3 cannot be placed on it with certainty; the CDR3 is given as TCRdb lists it. The chain links TRBV7-6 to TRBJ1-4; the table's D call, TRBD1, has no DNA check behind it. The CDR3 is 17 residues long, counting both termini. Germline CDR1 SGHVS, CDR2 FNYEAQ. The CDR3 sequence is CASSLPPVGTGTEKLVF.

This clonotype was recorded at least ten times. The chain couples TRBV4-3 to TRBJ1-4; 8 bases match TRBD1. Trimming cost V 3 bases and J 3 bases; bases outside gene matches: 3. The CDR3 consists of 15 residues. CDR1 and CDR2 from the germline V gene are LGHNA and YSLEER. The CDR3, as DNA: TGCGCCAGCAGCCACCAGACAGGGGCTAATGAAAAACTGTTTTTT. Encoded protein: CASSHQTGANEKLFF.

This clonotype was observed a few times. The chain employs TRBV30 and TRBJ2-2, with D hard to call. The CDR3 has 11 residues. Per germline, CDR1 GTSNPN and CDR2 SVGIG (reference sequence). The ends were cut back, 3 bases at V and 7 bases at J, with 6 bases in the middle. The CDR3, as DNA: TGTGCCTGGAGCCCGGACGGGGAGCTGTTTTTT. This translates into CAWSPDGELFF.

This clonotype was seen more than once but under ten times. The CDR3 sequence: CASRLEPGTGPEAFF. The CDR3 nucleotides read TGTGCCAGTAGACTGGAGCCCGGGACAGGGCCTGAAGCTTTCTTT. The J gene is TRBJ1-1, the V gene TRBV19; 9 bases fit TRBD1. The J segment lost 6 bases and the V segment lost 6 bases, leaving 11 bases of the junction unmatched. Germline V gene data show CDR1 as LNHDA and CDR2 as SQIVND (reference sequence). The CDR3 sequence is 15 residues long.

This clonotype was found a few times. The gene calls are TRBV6-5 and TRBJ2-1; unclear D gene. The ends were cut back, 6 bases at V and 8 bases at J, with 20 bases in the middle. The CDR3 is 15 amino acids. Germline V CDR1 and CDR2: MNHEY, SVGAGI. CDR3 region: CASSLDRWDNDEQFF. In DNA, the CDR3 is TGTGCCAGCAGCCTCGACCGGTGGGATAATGATGAGCAGTTCTTC.

V usage is TRBV27 and J usage is TRBJ1-1; D unclear. This CDR3 spans 13 amino acids. CDR1 and CDR2 (germline): MNHEY, SMNVEV (reference sequence). V lost 5 bases and J lost 4, with 11 bases in between. CDR3 nucleotides: TGTGCCAGCAGTATTTTACGGGGCACTGAAGCTTTCTTT. Its translation is CASSILRGTEAFF.

Turning to this clonotype: This could be a read error, since a much larger clone is one nucleotide away. The chain combines TRBV4-3 with TRBJ2-7; no definite D call. The V end lost 0 bases, the J end lost 5 bases, and 14 bases lay between the germline ends. CDR1 LGHNA and CDR2 YSLEER come from the germline V gene. The CDR3 is 15 amino acids. The CDR3 spells CASSQDGHKSHEQYF. For the CDR3, the DNA is TGCGCCAGCAGCCAAGATGGCCACAAGTCCCACGAGCAGTACTTC.

About this clonotype itself: A junction end diverges from the germline sequence, so it may reflect a read error. The CDR3: CATGSGRLNTGELFF. The CDR3 nucleotides are TGTGCCACCGGCAGCGGACGCCTGAACACCGGGGAGCTGTTTTTT. V usage is TRBV15 and J usage is TRBJ2-2; possibly TRBD2 for D (5 bases). The CDR3 is 15 amino acids. Germline values: CDR1 LNHNV, CDR2 YYDKDF (reference sequence).

This chain uses TRBV2 with TRBJ1-1; the D gene is possibly TRBD1 (5 bases). This CDR3 spans 16 amino acids. Trimming took off 3 bases at V and 2 bases at J, with 16 bases between the two ends. Germline V gene lookup returns CDR1 SNHLY and CDR2 FYNNEI. The CDR3 nucleotides are TGTGCCAGCAGTGACAGCAGGGTAGGTTTTAACACTGAAGCTTTCTTT. Translation: CASSDSRVGFNTEAFF.